These 20 T cell receptor beta chains were sequenced from one sample in a study of OX40 agonist ivuxolimab in advanced cancers. TCRdb's copy holds only in-frame clones and misses some; the assay was immunoSEQ multiplex PCR. The sample holds 45,000 to 60,000 clones, approximately 90% seen once. The sample in question was CD4+ or CD8+ T cells sorted from blood, obtained in a trial of the OX40 agonist ivuxolimab. These receptors were collected from an adult with an advanced solid tumor such as melanoma, head and neck, liver or kidney cancer.

The chain uses TRBV19 and TRBJ2-2; possibly TRBD1 or TRBD2 for D (5 bases each). This CDR3 has 18 residues. Trimming took 4 bases from V and 2 from J, leaving 20 bases between them. Germline V gene lookup returns CDR1 LNHDA and CDR2 SQIVND (reference sequence). The CDR3 DNA reads TGTGCCAGTAGTACTCAGATCCGGGACCCGCATAACACCGGGGAGCTGTTTTTT. Translating it yields CASSTQIRDPHNTGELFF.

The chain is built from TRBV28 and TRBJ2-4; 7 bases match TRBD2. Germline-derived CDR1 and CDR2 are MDHEN and SYDVKM. The CDR3 length is 16 residues. The V gene end was trimmed by 5 bases and the J gene end by 8 bases; junction bases not matched to a gene: 15. The CDR3 bases are TGTGCCAGCAGTATGAGCTCTAGCGGAGATTTCCACATTCAGTACTTC. Amino acids: CASSMSSSGDFHIQYF.

V is TRBV5-1 and J is TRBJ1-1; D is unclear. CDR3 size: 14 residues. Trimming cost V 0 bases and J 8 bases, with 14 bases left between them. In germline, CDR1 is SGHRS, CDR2 YFSETQ. CDR3 DNA sequence: TGCGCCAGCAGCTTGGCAGGCTCGGTAGCCGAAGCTTTCTTT. This encodes CASSLAGSVAEAFF. The full variable domain, rest sourced from reference TRBV5-1 and TRBJ1-1, is KAGVTQTPRYLIKTRGQQVTLSCSPISGHRSVSWYQQTPGQGLQFLFEYFSETQRNKGNFPGRFSGRQFSNSRSEMNVSTLELGDSALYLCASSLAGSVAEAFFGQGTRLTVV.

The V call is TRBV2, the J call TRBJ2-1; D call uncertain. The CDR3 length is 8 residues. Germline values: CDR1 SNHLY, CDR2 FYNNEI. Trimming removed 8 bases at V and 9 bases at J, with 2 bases between. CDR3 sequence (DNA): TGTGCCAGCCCTGAGCAGTTCTTC. Translated, it gives CASPEQFF.

The V call is TRBV19, the J call TRBJ2-5, with 8 bases aligning to TRBD1. V trimming: 7 bases; J trimming: 5 bases; junction bases outside the gene matches: 6. This CDR3 has 13 residues. The germline V gene encodes CDR1 LNHDA and CDR2 SQIVND (reference sequence). The CDR3 is CASMHRGAETQYF. The CDR3 DNA follows: TGTGCCAGTATGCACAGGGGGGCGGAGACCCAGTACTTC.

This clone was found once. The chain links TRBV7-9 to TRBJ2-2; tentatively, D is TRBD2 (5 bases). The CDR3 covers 14 residues. Deletions cut 7 bases from V and 3 bases from J, with 12 bases between. Looked up from germline, CDR1 is SEHNR and CDR2 is FQNEAQ (reference sequence). The chain's CDR3 is CASKGEQHTGELFF. The CDR3 DNA is TGTGCCAGCAAGGGAGAGCAGCACACCGGGGAGCTGTTTTTT.

This clone is a singleton in its sample. The chain joins TRBV15 to TRBJ2-1; 7 positions match TRBD1. CDR3 size: 15 residues. J was trimmed by 5 bases and V by 1 base; bases with no gene match: 5. CDR1 and CDR2 from the germline V gene are LNHNV and YYDKDF (reference sequence). Written as DNA, the CDR3 is TGTGCCACCAGCAGAGGGGACAGCCAGAACAATGAGCAGTTCTTC. Amino acids: CATSRGDSQNNEQFF.

V gene TRBV5-1 combines with J gene TRBJ2-7; 9 bases fit TRBD1. CDR3 length: 15 amino acids. V was clipped by 4 bases and J by 5 bases; unmatched bases: 10. The V gene's germline CDR1 is SGHRS and CDR2 YFSETQ. The CDR3 reads CASSVNPGQGNEQYF. Written as DNA, the CDR3 is TGCGCCAGCAGCGTTAACCCGGGACAGGGAAACGAGCAGTACTTC.

The V and J genes are TRBV2 and TRBJ2-5, with a weak D call TRBD2 (5 bases). The CDR3 runs 16 residues. V was clipped by 3 bases and J by 4 bases, with 18 bases between them. Germline V CDR1 and CDR2: SNHLY, FYNNEI. CDR3 sequence reads: CASSDLTADRGETQYF. DNA of the CDR3: TGTGCCAGCAGTGATCTCACAGCCGATCGGGGAGAGACCCAGTACTTC.

CDR3 protein: CTYRDSNTGELFF. Here the CDR3 DNA reads TGTACGTATCGGGACAGCAACACCGGGGAGCTGTTTTTT. The chain links TRBV6-1 to TRBJ2-2; TRBD1 aligns across 7 bases. The CDR3 totals 13 residues. Germline-derived CDR1 and CDR2 are MNHNS and SASEGT.

The gene calls are TRBV7-9 and TRBJ2-6, with D perhaps matching TRBD1 or TRBD2 (5 bases each). The CDR3 runs to 13 residues. Germline CDR1 SEHNR, CDR2 FQNEAQ (reference sequence). The V and J ends lost 6 bases and 2 bases respectively, with 5 bases between them. CDR3 sequence: CASRGAGANVLTF. CDR3 sequence (DNA): TGTGCCAGCAGGGGGGCTGGGGCCAACGTCCTGACTTTC.

V gene TRBV6-5 combines with J gene TRBJ2-5; 7 bases align to TRBD1. The CDR3 has 14 amino acids. V shed 6 bases, J shed 4 bases, and the junction held 8 bases outside the gene matches. Germline V gene lookup returns CDR1 MNHEY and CDR2 SVGAGI. As DNA, the CDR3 is TGTGCCAGCAGCCCACAGGGGTGGGGAGAGACCCAGTACTTC. This sequence encodes CASSPQGWGETQYF.

This clone was picked up one time. V usage is TRBV15 and J usage is TRBJ2-1; D gene unclear. This CDR3 comprises 15 residues. The V end lost 0 bases, the J end lost 1 base, and 7 bases lay between the germline ends. The germline CDR1 and CDR2 sequences are LNHNV and YYDKDF (reference sequence). The CDR3 sequence: CATSRDPRSYNEQFF. In nucleotides, the CDR3 is TGTGCCACCAGCAGAGACCCAAGGTCCTACAATGAGCAGTTCTTC.

This sequence joins TRBV18 and TRBJ2-7, with 8 bases identical to TRBD1. The CDR3 is made up of 13 amino acids. CDR1 is KGHSH, CDR2 LQKENI, per germline. V shed 3 bases and J 6 bases; nucleotides not matched to a gene: 4. The CDR3 sequence: CASSPGQGSEQYF. DNA for the CDR3: TGTGCCAGCTCACCTGGACAGGGCTCCGAGCAGTACTTC.

This chain links TRBV6-5 with TRBJ1-1; 9 bases agree with TRBD1. Germline V CDR1 and CDR2: MNHEY, SVGAGI. The CDR3 is 12 residues long. With V trimmed by 6 bases and J by 9 bases, 5 bases remained unmatched. The CDR3 sequence is CASSSGTGKAFF. CDR3 DNA sequence: TGTGCCAGCAGCAGTGGGACAGGGAAAGCTTTCTTT.

The chain employs TRBV5-6 and TRBJ1-3, with D tentatively TRBD1 (5 bases). Germline CDR1 SGHDT, CDR2 YYEEEE. The CDR3 loop spans 18 amino acids. V lost 2 bases to trimming and J lost 1 base, with 19 bases between them. DNA for the CDR3: TGTGCCAGCAGCTTCTCCACGGGACGGACAAGTTCTGGAAACACCATATATTTT. Translating it yields CASSFSTGRTSSGNTIYF.

The chain is built from TRBV18 and TRBJ2-5, with unresolved D. Germline CDR1 KGHSH, CDR2 LQKENI. The V gene lost 4 bases and the J gene lost 1 base, with 4 bases spanning the gap. The CDR3 runs to 12 residues. Here the CDR3 reads CASSLFQETQYF. The CDR3 bases are TGTGCCAGCTCACTCTTCCAAGAGACCCAGTACTTC. Together with reference TRBV18 and TRBJ2-5, the CDR3 gives the full variable domain: NAGVMQNPRHLVRRRGQEARLRCSPMKGHSHVYWYRQLPEEGLKFMVYLQKENIIDESGMPKERFSAEFPKEGPSILRIQQVVRGDSAAYFCASSLFQETQYFGPGTRLLVL.

V gene TRBV7-9 combines with J gene TRBJ2-7; 8 nucleotides align to TRBD2. Per the germline V gene, CDR1 is SEHNR and CDR2 is FQNEAQ (reference sequence). This CDR3 is 16 amino acids long. J gave up 4 bases and V 1 base, and 9 bases lay outside the gene matches. The CDR3 spells CASSLGAGGGLYEQYF. The CDR3 DNA is TGTGCCAGCAGCTTAGGGGCGGGGGGCGGCCTTTACGAGCAGTACTTC. Full variable domain (outside the CDR3, taken from reference TRBV7-9 and TRBJ2-7): DTGVSQNPRHKITKRGQNVTFRCDPISEHNRLYWYRQTLGQGPEFLTYFQNEAQLEKSRLLSDRFSAERPKGSFSTLEIQRTEQGDSAMYLCASSLGAGGGLYEQYFGPGTRLTVT.

The V call is TRBV9, the J call TRBJ2-2; 10 bases line up with TRBD2. The CDR3 contains 16 residues. The germline V gene has CDR1 SGDLS and CDR2 YYNGEE. The V gene end was trimmed by 0 bases and the J gene end by 4 bases; junction bases not matched to a gene: 3. DNA for the CDR3: TGTGCCAGCAGCGTAGTGAGCGGGAGGGCCACCGGGGAGCTGTTTTTT. This encodes CASSVVSGRATGELFF.

This chain joins TRBV6-5 and TRBJ2-7, with D maybe TRBD1 (5 bases). Per the germline V gene, CDR1 is MNHEY and CDR2 is SVGAGI. The ends were cut back, 6 bases at V and 6 bases at J, with 9 bases in the middle. This CDR3 region has 11 residues. The CDR3 spells CASSDRSEQYF. DNA for the CDR3: TGTGCCAGCAGCGACAGATCCGAGCAGTACTTC.